The 5 T cell receptor beta chains listed next were all sequenced from one sample in a study of PD-1 blockade in classical Hodgkin lymphoma. The data were produced by immunoSEQ multiplex PCR, yet TCRdb's version contains in-frame clones alone and is incomplete. The sample contains 50,000 or so clones, 90% of which appear only once. Documented time point: cycle 4 day 1 (C4D1), after more than five weeks of nivolumab. All patients experienced relapse after autologous stem cell transplantation, and brentuximab vedotin exposure was variable. Sequencing used peripheral blood mononuclear cells (PBMCs), obtained before the fourth cycle of nivolumab. The origin of the receptors is a human donor with classical Hodgkin lymphoma.

The genes are TRBV27 and TRBJ2-1, with 8 bases matching TRBD1. Trimming cost V 2 bases and J 3 bases; bases outside gene matches: 9. The CDR3 sequence is 17 residues long. In germline, CDR1 is MNHEY, CDR2 SMNVEV (reference sequence). CDR3 amino acids: CASSLARSGGFYNEQFF. The CDR3 DNA reads TGTGCCAGCAGTTTAGCGCGCTCAGGGGGCTTCTACAATGAGCAGTTCTTC.

The gene calls are TRBV19 and TRBJ2-2, with D possibly TRBD1 on 6 matching bases. V lost 5 bases, J lost 0 bases, and 13 bases lay in between. Germline CDR1 reads LNHDA; CDR2 reads SQIVND (reference sequence). The CDR3 is made up of 16 amino acids. The CDR3 loop reads CASSHRGTANTGELFF. In DNA form, the CDR3 reads TGTGCCAGTAGTCATAGGGGGACCGCGAACACCGGGGAGCTGTTTTTT.

This chain links TRBV2 with TRBJ1-2; 11 nucleotides align to TRBD1. Germline assignment: CDR1 SNHLY and CDR2 FYNNEI. The CDR3 has 15 residues. The V and J ends lost 3 bases and 7 bases, in that order; junction bases with no gene match: 7. In DNA form, the CDR3 reads TGTGCCAGCAGTGATCTTGGACAGGGGGCGTTTGGCTACACCTTC. Amino acids: CASSDLGQGAFGYTF.

V is TRBV15 and J is TRBJ2-5; 7 nucleotides line up with TRBD2. After removal of 0 bases from V and 5 bases from J, the junction contained 9 bases not matched to a gene. Looked up from germline, CDR1 is LNHNV and CDR2 is YYDKDF (reference sequence). This CDR3 spans 16 amino acids. CDR3 coding DNA: TGTGCCACCAGCAGAGATTCTACGGGAGGCGGGGAGACCCAGTACTTC. Its translation: CATSRDSTGGGETQYF.

The chain recombines TRBV7-9 with TRBJ2-1; weak D call: TRBD1 (6 bases). Trimming removed 1 base from V and 2 bases from J, with 15 bases in between. Looked up from germline, CDR1 is SEHNR and CDR2 is FQNEAQ (reference sequence). The CDR3 is made up of 17 amino acids. CDR3 residues: CASSLVNRGFAYNEQFF. The CDR3 DNA reads as TGTGCCAGCAGCTTAGTCAATAGGGGGTTCGCCTACAATGAGCAGTTCTTC.